This T cell receptor (beta chain) was profiled in a study of T cells in Graves' hyperthyroidism and ophthalmopathy. The study, taken as a whole, reports: The majority of expanded thyroid clonotypes above 0.001 also appeared in blood. Stable hyperthyroidism and ophthalmopathy were separated using 13 V-J signatures.

RNA transcripts were the template for amplifying TCR beta CDR3 regions. With the HTBI primer set, the TCR CDR3 went through a first round of RT-PCR. MiXCR, applied by TCRdb to the multiplex PCR reads, yields one record per CDR3 protein. The top ten hold about two fifths of the sample, which has more than 500,000 distinct CDR3 sequences, approximately 48% seen once. The CDR3 totals 16 residues. V was pared by 3 bases and J by 6 bases, with 9 bases of the junction left unmatched. Germline V gives CDR1 SGHTA, CDR2 FQGNSA. Worth noting for this clonotype: Its specificity is not known.

Not enrolled were patients with uncontrolled infection, other autoimmune disease, pregnancy or lactation. The V and J genes are TRBV7-2 and TRBJ2-2; 8 positions match TRBD1. The origin of this receptor is an adult woman with Graves' disease, either hyperthyroidism or ophthalmopathy (not recorded which). The sample taken for sequencing was peripheral blood or thyroid tissue (not recorded which). The CDR3 protein is CASSFRETGVPGELFF. The CDR3 DNA is TGTGCCAGCAGCTTCCGTGAGACAGGGGTGCCCGGGGAGCTGTTTTTT.